The present T cell receptor beta chain was sequenced within a study of blood T cell repertoires in COVID-19. Across the study: Acute and convalescent COVID-19 samples came from the United States, Italy and Spain. PBMCs, B-cell-depleted T cells, or T cells provided the cDNA or gDNA that made up the material.

Germline-derived CDR1 and CDR2 are SQVTM and ANQGSEA. The CDR3 loop spans 10 amino acids. Generated by immunoSEQ multiplex PCR, the TCRdb table keeps only in-frame clones and is missing some. The sample has roughly 110,000 clones; under 85% are singletons. The genes are TRBV29-1 and TRBJ2-1; 7 bases agree with TRBD2. The sequenced sample was peripheral blood. The receptor comes from a woman in her sixties or seventies with acute or convalescent COVID-19. The CDR3 DNA reads TGCGTGGGGGGGGACAATGAGCAGTTCTTC. It specifies CVGGDNEQFF.